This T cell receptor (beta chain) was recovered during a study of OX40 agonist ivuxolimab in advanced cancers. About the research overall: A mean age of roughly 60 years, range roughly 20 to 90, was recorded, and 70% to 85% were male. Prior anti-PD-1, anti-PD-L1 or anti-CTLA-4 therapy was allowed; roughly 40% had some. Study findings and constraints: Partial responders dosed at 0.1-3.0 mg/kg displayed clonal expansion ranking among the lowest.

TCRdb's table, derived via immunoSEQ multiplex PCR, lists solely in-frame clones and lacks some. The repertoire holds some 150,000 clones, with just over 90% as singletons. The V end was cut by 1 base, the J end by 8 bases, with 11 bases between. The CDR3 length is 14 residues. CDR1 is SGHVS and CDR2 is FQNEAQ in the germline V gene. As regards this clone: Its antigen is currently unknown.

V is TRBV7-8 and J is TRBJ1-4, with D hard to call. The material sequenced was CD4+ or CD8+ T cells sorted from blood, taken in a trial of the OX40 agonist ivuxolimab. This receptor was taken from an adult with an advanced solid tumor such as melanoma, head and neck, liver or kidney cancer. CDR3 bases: TGTGCCAGCAGCTTAGTACCCCAACAAGAAAAACTGTTTTTT. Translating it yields CASSLVPQQEKLFF.